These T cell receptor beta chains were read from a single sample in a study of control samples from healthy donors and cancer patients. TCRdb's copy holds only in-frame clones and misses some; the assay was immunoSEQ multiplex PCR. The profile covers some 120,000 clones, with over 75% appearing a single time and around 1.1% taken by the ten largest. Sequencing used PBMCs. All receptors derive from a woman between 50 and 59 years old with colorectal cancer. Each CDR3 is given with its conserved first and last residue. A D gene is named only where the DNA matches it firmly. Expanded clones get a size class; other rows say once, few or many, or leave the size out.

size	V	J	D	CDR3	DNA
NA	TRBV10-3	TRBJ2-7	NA	CAIGGGPAAIEQYF	TGTGCCATCGGAGGGGGGCCGGCAGCGATCGAGCAGTACTTC
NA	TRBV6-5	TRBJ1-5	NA	CASRRSSNQPQHF	TGTGCCAGCCGAAGGAGTAGCAATCAGCCCCAGCATTTT
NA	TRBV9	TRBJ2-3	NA	CASSNLGMSVADTQYF	TGTGCCAGCAGTAATCTGGGGATGTCAGTGGCAGATACGCAGTATTTT
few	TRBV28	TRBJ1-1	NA	CASSLLVDTEAFF	TGTGCCAGCAGTTTATTAGTCGACACTGAAGCTTTCTTT
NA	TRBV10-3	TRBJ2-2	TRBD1	CAIRPGQGMSGELFF	TGTGCCATCAGGCCGGGACAGGGTATGAGCGGGGAGCTGTTTTTT
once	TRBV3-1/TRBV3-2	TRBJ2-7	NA	CASSQDAGSYEQYF	TGTGCCAGCAGCCAAGATGCAGGGTCCTACGAGCAGTACTTC
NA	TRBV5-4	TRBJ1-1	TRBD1	CASSLMKGADTEAFF	TGTGCCAGCAGCTTGATGAAGGGGGCGGACACTGAAGCTTTCTTT
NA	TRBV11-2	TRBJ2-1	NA	CASSLGSRSEQFF	TGTGCCAGCAGCTTAGGGTCCCGGTCTGAGCAGTTCTTC
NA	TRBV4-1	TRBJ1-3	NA	CASSQGSARGSTIYF	TGCGCCAGCAGCCAGGGATCTGCCAGGGGCAGCACCATATATTTT
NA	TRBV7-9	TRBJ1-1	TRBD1	CASSLGQGLRKVKPEAFF	TGTGCCAGCAGCTTAGGACAGGGGCTAAGAAAGGTGAAACCTGAAGCTTTCTTT
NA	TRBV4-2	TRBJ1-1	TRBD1	CASSHLPGQEGTEAFF	TGTGCCAGCAGCCATCTACCCGGACAGGAGGGTACTGAAGCTTTCTTT
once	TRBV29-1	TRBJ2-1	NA	CSAQVAAPFAEQFF	TGCAGCGCTCAAGTAGCGGCCCCTTTCGCGGAGCAGTTCTTC
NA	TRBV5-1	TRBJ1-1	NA	CASSSRPREGNTEAFF	TGCGCCAGCAGCTCCCGCCCCCGAGAGGGGAACACTGAAGCTTTCTTT
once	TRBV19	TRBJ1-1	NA	CASLFGNTEAFF	TGTGCCAGCCTATTTGGGAACACTGAAGCTTTCTTT
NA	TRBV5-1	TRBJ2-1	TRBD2	CASSWTGTTSSYNEQFF	TGCGCCAGCAGCTGGACCGGGACTACTAGCTCCTACAATGAGCAGTTCTTC
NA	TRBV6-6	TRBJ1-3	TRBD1	CASSRPRQGADLAGNTIYF	TGTGCCAGCAGTCGTCCGAGACAGGGGGCGGACTTGGCTGGAAACACCATATATTTT
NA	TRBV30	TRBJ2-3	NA	CAWSVRGTDTQYF	TGTGCCTGGAGTGTGAGAGGGACAGATACGCAGTATTTT
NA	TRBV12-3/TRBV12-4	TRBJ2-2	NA	CASSPGGPGELFF	TGTGCCAGCAGTCCTGGGGGGCCCGGGGAGCTGTTTTTT
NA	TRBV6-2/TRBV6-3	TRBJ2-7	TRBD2	CASSRLAIDYEQYF	TGTGCCAGCAGCAGACTAGCGATAGACTACGAGCAGTACTTC
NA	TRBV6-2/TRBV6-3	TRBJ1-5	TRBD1	CASRPRDRDNPPQHF	TGTGCCAGCAGACCTCGGGACAGGGACAATCCGCCCCAGCATTTT
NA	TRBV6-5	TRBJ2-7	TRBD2	CASRLTLAGVTEQYF	TGTGCCAGCAGGTTGACGCTAGCGGGAGTCACCGAGCAGTACTTC
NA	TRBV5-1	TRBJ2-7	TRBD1	CASSSGTGEYEQYF	TGCGCCAGCAGCTCCGGGACAGGGGAGTACGAGCAGTACTTC
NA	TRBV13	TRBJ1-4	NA	CASSLGWTTSTNEKLFF	TGTGCCAGCAGCTTGGGTTGGACCACTTCAACTAATGAAAAACTGTTTTTT
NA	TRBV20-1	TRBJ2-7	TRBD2	CSASSGEGYEQYF	TGCAGTGCTAGTAGCGGGGAAGGCTACGAGCAGTACTTC
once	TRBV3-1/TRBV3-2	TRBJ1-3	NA	CASSQGLSGNTIYF	TGTGCCAGCAGCCAGGGTCTCTCTGGAAACACCATATATTTT
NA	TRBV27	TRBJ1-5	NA	CASSLEVSQPQHF	TGTGCCAGCAGTTTGGAGGTTTCTCAGCCCCAGCATTTT
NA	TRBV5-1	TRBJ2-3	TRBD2	CASSPPGPLAGGTDTQYF	TGCGCCAGCAGTCCGCCTGGCCCCCTAGCGGGAGGGACAGATACGCAGTATTTT
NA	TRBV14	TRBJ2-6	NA	CASSQEWSGEVLTF	TGTGCCAGCAGCCAAGAGTGGTCAGGGGAGGTCCTGACTTTC
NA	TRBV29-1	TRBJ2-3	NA	CSFPLGAGTFGEGVTDTQYF	TGCAGCTTCCCCCTGGGAGCCGGGACCTTCGGCGAGGGCGTCACAGATACGCAGTATTTT
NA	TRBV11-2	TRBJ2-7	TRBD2	CASRKAGIYEQYF	TGTGCCAGCAGGAAAGCGGGGATCTACGAGCAGTACTTC
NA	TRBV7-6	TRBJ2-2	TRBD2	CASSLRRGGPGTGELFF	TGTGCCAGCAGCTTAAGGCGGGGGGGCCCGGGCACCGGGGAGCTGTTTTTT
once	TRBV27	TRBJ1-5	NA	CASSWRGQPQHF	TGTGCCAGCAGTTGGAGGGGACAGCCCCAGCATTTT
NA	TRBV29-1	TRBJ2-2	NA	CSVAIRGDTGELFF	TGCAGCGTAGCAATCAGGGGCGACACCGGGGAGCTGTTTTTT
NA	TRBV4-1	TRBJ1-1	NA	CASSGDDTEAFF	TGCGCCAGCTCGGGGGATGACACTGAAGCTTTCTTT
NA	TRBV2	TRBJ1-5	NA	CASRETPHQPQHF	TGTGCCAGCAGAGAGACACCTCATCAGCCCCAGCATTTT
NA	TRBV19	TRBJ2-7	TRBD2	CASSPKPPAGGLYEQYF	TGTGCCAGTAGTCCCAAGCCCCCAGCGGGGGGACTCTACGAGCAGTACTTC
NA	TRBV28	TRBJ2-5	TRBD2	CASRPRLAGETQYF	TGTGCCAGCCGCCCCCGACTAGCGGGAGAGACCCAGTACTTC
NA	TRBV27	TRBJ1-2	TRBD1	CASSWTGRYGYTF	TGTGCCAGCAGTTGGACAGGGCGGTATGGCTACACCTTC
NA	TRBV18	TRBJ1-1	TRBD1	CASSPSTGGGTMNTEAFF	TGTGCCAGCTCACCCTCAACAGGGGGCGGGACGATGAACACTGAAGCTTTCTTT